One and the same sample provided the 18 T cell receptor beta chains below, sequenced in a study of blood T cell repertoires in COVID-19. Repertoires were generated with immunoSEQ multiplex PCR, while TCRdb's copy carries only in-frame clones and drops some. The sample lists 250,000 to 300,000 clones; around 82% were seen once. Material: peripheral blood. Every receptor here comes from an elderly man with acute or convalescent COVID-19.

The CDR3 spells CASRSGLAGTDTQYF. The CDR3 coding sequence is TGTGCCAGCAGATCCGGACTAGCGGGGACAGATACGCAGTATTTT. The chain uses TRBV6-5 and TRBJ2-3, with 12 nucleotides matching TRBD2. This CDR3 has 15 amino acids. Trimming removed 6 bases from V and 3 bases from J; junction bases left unmatched: 4. The germline CDR1 and CDR2 sequences are MNHEY and SVGAGI.

CDR3 sequence reads: CASSPSPGTGNTDTQYF. CDR3 DNA: TGTGCCAGCAGTCCCTCGCCGGGGACAGGGAACACAGATACGCAGTATTTT. This chain connects TRBV28 to TRBJ2-3, with 9 bases that match TRBD1. The CDR3 extends over 17 amino acids. V was pared by 5 bases and J by 2 bases, with 11 bases of the junction left unmatched. CDR1 is MDHEN and CDR2 is SYDVKM in the germline V gene.

The V and J genes are TRBV18 and TRBJ2-7, with D possibly matching TRBD1 (6 bases). V was cut by 3 bases and J by 0 bases, with 12 bases left in between. CDR1 and CDR2 from the germline V gene are KGHSH and LQKENI. CDR3 size: 15 residues. The CDR3 sequence: CASSPATGNSYEQYF. In nucleotides, the CDR3 is TGTGCCAGCTCACCTGCTACAGGGAACTCCTACGAGCAGTACTTC.

The chain joins TRBV18 to TRBJ1-6, with 7 positions matching TRBD1. There are 14 residues in the CDR3. Germline V gives CDR1 KGHSH, CDR2 LQKENI. The ends lost 6 bases at V and 5 bases at J; junction bases unmatched: 4. The CDR3 loop reads CASSSGTDNSPLHF. The CDR3 DNA sequence: TGTGCCAGCTCGTCCGGGACAGATAATTCACCCCTCCACTTT.

This clone was counted only a few times. The CDR3 sequence is CAERTGTGFHEQYF. In DNA form, the CDR3 reads TGTGCCGAAAGAACCGGGACAGGGTTCCACGAGCAGTACTTC. The rearrangement joins TRBV21-1 to TRBJ2-7; the table calls TRBD1, which could not be checked here. TRBV21-1 is an annotated pseudogene. This CDR3 contains 14 residues.

The CDR3 here is CASSLAGGGEQYF. The CDR3 nucleotides read TGTGCCAGCAGCTTAGCCGGTGGTGGCGAGCAGTACTTC. The J gene is TRBJ2-7, the V gene TRBV7-3; no firm D call. This CDR3 is built from 13 residues. V shed 2 bases and J shed 6 bases, with 11 bases lying between them. Germline CDR1 and CDR2: SGHTA and FQGTGA. Supplemented by reference TRBV7-3 and TRBJ2-7, the full variable domain reads GAGVSQTPSNKVTEKGKYVELRCDPISGHTALYWYRQSLGQGPEFLIYFQGTGAADDSGLPNDRFFAVRPEGSVSTLKIQRTERGDSAVYLCASSLAGGGEQYFGPGTRLTVT.

This chain joins TRBV5-1 and TRBJ2-7, with TRBD2 matching over 10 bases. The CDR3 consists of 16 residues. V trimming: 0 bases; J trimming: 2 bases; junction bases outside the gene matches: 5. Germline-derived CDR1 and CDR2 are SGHRS and YFSETQ. The DNA for the CDR3 is TGCGCCAGCAGCTTGGAGGCAGCGGGAGGGCCCTACGAGCAGTACTTC. It is translated as CASSLEAAGGPYEQYF.

The V and J genes are TRBV11-2 and TRBJ2-1, with 9 bases matching TRBD1. There are 17 residues in the CDR3. The germline V gene encodes CDR1 SGHAT and CDR2 FQNNGV. The V segment lost 2 bases and the J segment 7 bases; nucleotides outside the gene matches: 12. CDR3 amino acids: CASSLPLGQGGSNEQFF. The CDR3 DNA reads as TGTGCCAGCAGCTTACCTCTGGGACAGGGAGGAAGTAATGAGCAGTTCTTC.

The chain carries TRBV2 and TRBJ2-7; the match to TRBD2 covers 8 bases. In germline, CDR1 is SNHLY, CDR2 FYNNEI. The CDR3 extends over 12 amino acids. V was clipped by 6 bases and J by 6 bases; unmatched bases: 4. The CDR3 region has the DNA TGTGCCAGCAGGGGGACTAGTTCCGAGCAGTACTTC. This translates into CASRGTSSEQYF. Using reference TRBV2 and TRBJ2-7 for the parts outside the CDR3, the full variable domain is EPEVTQTPSHQVTQMGQEVILRCVPISNHLYFYWYRQILGQKVEFLVSFYNNEISEKSEIFDDQFSVERPDGSNFTLKIRSTKLEDSAMYFCASRGTSSEQYFGPGTRLTVT.

The chain has TRBV18 and TRBJ2-1; 13 bases agree with TRBD2. The J segment lost 8 bases and the V segment lost 4 bases, leaving 29 bases of the junction unmatched. Germline loops: CDR1 KGHSH, CDR2 LQKENI. The CDR3 spans 23 residues. Written as DNA, the CDR3 is TGTGCCAGCTCACGGGACAGAAAAGAGCGAAAACCGGGACTAGCGGGAATCTTATATGAGCAGTTCTTC. Its translation: CASSRDRKERKPGLAGILYEQFF.

V is TRBV11-2 and J is TRBJ2-5; 8 nucleotides match TRBD2. Germline-derived CDR1 and CDR2 are SGHAT and FQNNGV. Unmatched junction bases numbered 13, after V lost 2 bases and J lost 5 bases. The CDR3 loop spans 17 amino acids. The CDR3 region is CASSLSRLRVAGETQYF. CDR3 nucleotides: TGTGCCAGCAGCTTATCTCGCCTGAGGGTAGCGGGGGAGACCCAGTACTTC. The complete variable domain, with remaining parts taken from reference TRBV11-2 and TRBJ2-5, reads EAGVAQSPRYKIIEKRQSVAFWCNPISGHATLYWYQQILGQGPKLLIQFQNNGVVDDSQLPKDRFSAERLKGVDSTLKIQPAKLEDSAVYLCASSLSRLRVAGETQYFGPGTRLLVL.

The gene calls are TRBV19 and TRBJ1-5, with D uncertain. The CDR3 consists of 15 residues. V lost 5 bases and J 6 bases, leaving 17 bases between the germline ends. The germline CDR1 and CDR2 sequences are LNHDA and SQIVND (reference sequence). In DNA, the CDR3 is TGTGCCAGTAGTTGGGCGGAGGGTACGGGTCAGCCCCAGCATTTT. Translation: CASSWAEGTGQPQHF.

The gene calls are TRBV29-1 and TRBJ2-2, with D perhaps TRBD2 (5 bases). The CDR3 spans 14 residues. Germline V gene lookup returns CDR1 SQVTM and CDR2 ANQGSEA. Between the trimmed V and J ends, which lost 5 bases and 6 bases, there was a span of 16 bases. CDR3 residues: CSVSFIAGAGELFF. CDR3 DNA sequence: TGCAGCGTTTCGTTCATAGCCGGGGCCGGGGAGCTGTTTTTT.

The chain combines TRBV5-1 with TRBJ2-7; tentatively, D is TRBD2 (5 bases). Germline loops: CDR1 SGHRS, CDR2 YFSETQ. The CDR3 spans 14 residues. With 3 bases removed from V and 2 bases from J, the gap between germline ends came to 12 bases. Written as DNA, the CDR3 is TGCGCCAGCAGCTCAAGTGGGAGTCCCTACGAGCAGTACTTC. Its protein is CASSSSGSPYEQYF.

This clone was seen only a few times. The CDR3 sequence: CASTPGGPEAFF. DNA for the CDR3: TGTGCCAGCACCCCAGGGGGCCCTGAAGCTTTCTTT. The J gene is TRBJ1-1, the V gene TRBV6-5, with TRBD1 matching 8 bases. Germline CDR1 is MNHEY and CDR2 is SVGAGI. There are 12 residues in the CDR3. V was pared by 7 bases and J by 6 bases, with 4 bases of the junction left unmatched.

The chain combines TRBV7-2 with TRBJ1-4; 7 bases are shared with TRBD1. J was trimmed by 7 bases and V by 2 bases; bases with no gene match: 1. The CDR3 sequence is 13 residues long. CDR1 SGHTA and CDR2 FQGNSA come from the germline V gene. CDR3 in DNA: TGTGCCAGCAGCTTAAGGACAGGTGAAAAACTGTTTTTT. It yields the protein CASSLRTGEKLFF.

This chain joins TRBV5-4 and TRBJ1-2, with 9 nucleotides matching TRBD1. The germline V gene encodes CDR1 SGHNT and CDR2 YYREEE (reference sequence). Losses at the gene ends were 4 bases for V and 4 bases for J; bases not matched to a gene: 5. The CDR3 spans 14 residues. The CDR3 loop is CASSMTGGAYGYTF. The CDR3 bases are TGTGCCAGCAGCATGACAGGGGGTGCCTATGGCTACACCTTC.

The V and J genes are TRBV27 and TRBJ2-6; 7 bases agree with TRBD1. This CDR3 has 17 amino acids. In germline, CDR1 is MNHEY, CDR2 SMNVEV (reference sequence). The V and J ends lost 3 bases and 2 bases, in that order; junction bases with no gene match: 7. The CDR3 loop is CASSFLEGAAGANVLTF. Here the CDR3 DNA reads TGTGCCAGCAGTTTCCTTGAGGGGGCGGCTGGGGCCAACGTCCTGACTTTC.